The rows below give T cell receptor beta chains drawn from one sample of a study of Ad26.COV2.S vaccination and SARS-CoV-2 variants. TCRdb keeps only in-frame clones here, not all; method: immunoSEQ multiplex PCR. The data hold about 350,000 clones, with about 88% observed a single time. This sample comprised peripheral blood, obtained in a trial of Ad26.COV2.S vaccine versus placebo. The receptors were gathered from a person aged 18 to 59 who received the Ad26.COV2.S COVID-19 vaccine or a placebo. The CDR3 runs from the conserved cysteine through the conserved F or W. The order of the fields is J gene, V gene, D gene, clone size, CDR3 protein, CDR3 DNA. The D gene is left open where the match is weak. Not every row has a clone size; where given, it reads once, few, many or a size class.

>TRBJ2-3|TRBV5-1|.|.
CASSWRTRVDTQYF
TGCGCCAGCAGCTGGCGAACTAGAGTAGATACGCAGTATTTT
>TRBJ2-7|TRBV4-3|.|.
CASSQDRATSYEQYF
TGCGCCAGCAGCCAAGACAGGGCAACTTCCTACGAGCAGTACTTC
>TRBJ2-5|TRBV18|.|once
CASSPGYQETQYF
TGTGCCAGCTCACCAGGGTACCAAGAGACCCAGTACTTC
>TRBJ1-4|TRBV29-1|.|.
CSVYDWSGEKLFF
TGCAGCGTTTACGACTGGTCGGGGGAAAAACTGTTTTTT
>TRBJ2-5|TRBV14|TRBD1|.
CASSPGQPMAQYF
TGTGCCAGCAGCCCGGGACAGCCAATGGCCCAGTACTTC
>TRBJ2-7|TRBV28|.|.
CASTPGSNYEQYF
TGTGCCAGCACCCCTGGGTCGAACTACGAGCAGTACTTC
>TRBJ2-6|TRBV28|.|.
CASKIPGLTGANVLTF
TGTGCCAGCAAGATTCCGGGACTGACTGGGGCCAACGTCCTGACTTTC
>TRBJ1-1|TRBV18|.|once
CASSPRESGGNTEAFF
TGTGCCAGCTCACCACGGGAGTCGGGGGGGAACACTGAAGCTTTCTTT
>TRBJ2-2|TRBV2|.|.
CASREWSEELFF
TGTGCCAGCAGAGAGTGGTCCGAGGAGCTGTTTTTT
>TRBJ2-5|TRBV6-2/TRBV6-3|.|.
CASSYGETQYF
TGTGCCAGCAGTTACGGGGAGACCCAGTACTTC
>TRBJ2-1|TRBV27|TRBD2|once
CASSLSYPSGTSANNEQFF
TGTGCCAGCAGTTTATCTTACCCCTCCGGGACTAGCGCGAACAATGAGCAGTTCTTC
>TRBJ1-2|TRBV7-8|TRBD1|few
CASSEDRVYGYTF
TGTGCCAGCAGCGAAGACAGGGTCTATGGCTACACCTTC
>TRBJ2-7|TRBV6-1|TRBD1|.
CASSEARGTAFYEQYF
TGTGCCAGCAGTGAAGCTCGTGGGACAGCCTTCTACGAGCAGTACTTC
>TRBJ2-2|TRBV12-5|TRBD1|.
CASGLGQGVAGELFF
TGTGCTAGTGGTTTAGGACAGGGGGTTGCCGGGGAGCTGTTTTTT
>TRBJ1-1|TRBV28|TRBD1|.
CASSLMTGVTEAFF
TGTGCCAGCAGTTTAATGACAGGGGTCACTGAAGCTTTCTTT
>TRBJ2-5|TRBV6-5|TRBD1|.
CASSDSGTEETQYF
TGTGCCAGCAGTGACTCAGGGACAGAGGAGACCCAGTACTTC
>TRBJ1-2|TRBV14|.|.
CASSHGRGANYGYTF
TGTGCCAGCAGCCATGGCAGGGGCGCTAACTATGGCTACACCTTC
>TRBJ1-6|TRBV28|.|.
CASREGNSPLHF
TGTGCCAGCCGGGAGGGGAATTCACCCCTCCACTTT
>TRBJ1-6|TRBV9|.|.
CASSVNWGRNSPLHF
TGTGCCAGCAGCGTAAATTGGGGTAGGAATTCACCCCTCCACTTT
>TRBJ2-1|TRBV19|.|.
CASSIRQRRLYNEQFF
TGTGCCAGTAGTATCCGACAGCGAAGACTCTACAATGAGCAGTTCTTC
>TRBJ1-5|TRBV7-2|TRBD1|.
CASSLPTGSRRGNQPQHF
TGTGCCAGCAGCTTGCCGACAGGGAGCCGGAGGGGCAATCAGCCCCAGCATTTT
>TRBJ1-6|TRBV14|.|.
CASSLGLNTLRSYNSPLHF
TGTGCCAGCAGCCTTGGGCTCAACACCCTTCGCTCCTATAATTCACCCCTCCACTTT
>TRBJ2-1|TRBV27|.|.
CASSLLVRWRDFNEQFF
TGTGCCAGCAGTTTATTGGTGCGATGGAGGGACTTCAATGAGCAGTTCTTC
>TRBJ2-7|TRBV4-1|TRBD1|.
CASSQVMGQTYEQYF
TGCGCCAGCAGCCAAGTTATGGGACAGACCTACGAGCAGTACTTC
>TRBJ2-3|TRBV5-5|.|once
CASIAGATDTQYF
TGTGCCAGCATTGCCGGGGCAACAGATACGCAGTATTTT
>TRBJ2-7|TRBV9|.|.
CASSVRTTAYEQYF
TGTGCCAGCAGCGTAAGGACAACCGCCTACGAGCAGTACTTC
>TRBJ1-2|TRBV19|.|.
CASSTQGRLGYGYTF
TGTGCCAGTAGTACTCAGGGACGGCTAGGCTATGGCTACACCTTC
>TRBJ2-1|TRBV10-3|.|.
CAISESTDKQFF
TGTGCCATCAGTGAGTCGACAGACAAGCAGTTCTTC
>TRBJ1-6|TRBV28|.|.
CASLLAAQYNSPLHF
TGTGCCAGCCTCTTAGCCGCCCAATATAATTCACCCCTCCACTTT
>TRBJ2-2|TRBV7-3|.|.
CASSPQETGELFF
TGTGCCAGCAGCCCCCAGGAGACCGGGGAGCTGTTTTTT
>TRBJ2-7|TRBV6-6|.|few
CASSYRRNEQYF
TGTGCCAGCAGTTACAGGCGCAACGAGCAGTACTTC
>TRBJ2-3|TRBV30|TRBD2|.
CAWSFGGDTDTQYF
TGTGCCTGGAGTTTCGGGGGGGATACAGATACGCAGTATTTT
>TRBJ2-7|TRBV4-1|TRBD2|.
CASSPGGRAAAASEQYF
TGCGCCAGCTCCCCTGGGGGGAGGGCAGCAGCCGCCTCCGAGCAGTACTTC
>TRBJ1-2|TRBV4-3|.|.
CASSQDLSYGYTF
TGCGCCAGCAGCCAAGATCTAAGCTATGGCTACACCTTC
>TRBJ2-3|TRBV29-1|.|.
CSVGIVSTDTQYF
TGCAGCGTTGGGATAGTAAGCACAGATACGCAGTATTTT
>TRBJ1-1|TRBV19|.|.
CASSMPVKVEAFF
TGTGCCAGTAGTATGCCAGTGAAGGTTGAAGCTTTCTTT
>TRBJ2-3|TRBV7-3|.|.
CASSERGGTDTQYF
TGTGCCAGCAGCGAAAGGGGGGGGACAGATACGCAGTATTTT
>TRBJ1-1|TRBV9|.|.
CASSVGGGFWTHTEAFF
TGTGCCAGCAGCGTAGGAGGGGGGTTCTGGACACACACTGAAGCTTTCTTT
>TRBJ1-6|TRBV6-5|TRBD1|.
CASSRQGPESPLHF
TGTGCCAGCAGTCGACAGGGTCCGGAATCACCCCTCCACTTT
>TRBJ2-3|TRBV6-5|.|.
CASRRADTQYF
TGTGCCAGCAGGAGGGCAGATACGCAGTATTTT
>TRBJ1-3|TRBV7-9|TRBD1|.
CASSVTGGNSGNTIYF
TGTGCCAGCAGCGTTACAGGGGGCAACTCTGGAAACACCATATATTTT
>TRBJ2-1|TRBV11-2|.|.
CASSLLGAGEQFF
TGTGCCAGCAGCTTATTGGGGGCTGGGGAGCAGTTCTTC
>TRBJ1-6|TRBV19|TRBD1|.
CASSMNRDSSPLHF
TGTGCCAGTAGTATGAACCGGGACAGCTCACCCCTCCACTTT
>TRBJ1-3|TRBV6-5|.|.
CASSSSVNSGNTIYF
TGTGCCAGCAGTAGTAGCGTCAACTCTGGAAACACCATATATTTT
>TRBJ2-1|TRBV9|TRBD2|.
CASSVLLAGEGNEQFF
TGTGCCAGCAGCGTCCTGCTAGCGGGAGAGGGGAATGAGCAGTTCTTC
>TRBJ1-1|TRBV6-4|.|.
CASSESQENTEAFF
TGTGCCAGCAGTGAATCTCAGGAGAACACTGAAGCTTTCTTT
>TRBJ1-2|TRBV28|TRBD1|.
CASSSSGGAGYGYTF
TGTGCCAGCAGTTCATCAGGGGGCGCCGGCTATGGCTACACCTTC
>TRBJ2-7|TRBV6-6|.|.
CATLTPGSREYEQYF
TGTGCCACTCTCACTCCAGGCAGCCGGGAGTACGAGCAGTACTTC
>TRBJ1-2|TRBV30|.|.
CAWSVSGGYTF
TGTGCCTGGAGTGTCTCCGGTGGCTACACCTTC
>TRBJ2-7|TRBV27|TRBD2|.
CASSLVAGGEQYF
TGTGCCAGCAGTTTGGTAGCGGGAGGCGAGCAGTACTTC
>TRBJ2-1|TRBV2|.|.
CASSLQGGEQFF
TGTGCCAGCAGTCTCCAGGGGGGTGAGCAGTTCTTC
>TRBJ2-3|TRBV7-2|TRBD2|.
CASSLGGGAGTDTQYF
TGTGCCAGCAGCTTAGGCGGGGGGGCTGGGACAGATACGCAGTATTTT
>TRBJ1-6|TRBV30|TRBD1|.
CAWRGQGARNSPLHF
TGTGCCTGGAGAGGCCAGGGGGCGCGTAATTCACCCCTCCACTTT
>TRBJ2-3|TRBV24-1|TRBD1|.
CATSDSGQGRTDTQYF
TGTGCCACCAGTGATTCGGGACAGGGGAGGACAGATACGCAGTATTTT
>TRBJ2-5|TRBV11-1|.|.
CASSLGPEETQYF
TGTGCCAGCAGCTTAGGGCCCGAGGAGACCCAGTACTTC